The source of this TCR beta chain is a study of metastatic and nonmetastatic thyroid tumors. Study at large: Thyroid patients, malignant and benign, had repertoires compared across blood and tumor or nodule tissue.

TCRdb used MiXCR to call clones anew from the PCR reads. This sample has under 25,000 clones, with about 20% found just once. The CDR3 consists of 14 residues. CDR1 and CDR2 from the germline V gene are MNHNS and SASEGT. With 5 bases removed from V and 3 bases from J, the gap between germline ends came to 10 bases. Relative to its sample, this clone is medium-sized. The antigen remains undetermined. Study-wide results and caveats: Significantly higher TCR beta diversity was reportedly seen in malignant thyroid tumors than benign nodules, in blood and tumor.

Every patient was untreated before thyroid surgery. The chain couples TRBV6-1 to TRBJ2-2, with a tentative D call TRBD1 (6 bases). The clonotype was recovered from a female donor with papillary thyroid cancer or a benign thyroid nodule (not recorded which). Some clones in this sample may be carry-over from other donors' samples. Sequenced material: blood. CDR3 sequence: CASSLQGDTGELFF. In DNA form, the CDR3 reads TGTGCCAGCAGTCTACAGGGAGACACCGGGGAGCTGTTTTTT.